This T cell receptor (beta chain) was recovered during a study of cytomegalovirus exposure and HLA in healthy donors. PCR employed 60 Vbeta and 13 Jbeta primers. Using immunoSEQ multiplex PCR, the repertoire was profiled, and TCRdb retains in-frame clones only, with some absent. The repertoire holds approximately 140,000 clones, with 70% to 75% as singletons. Germline assignment: CDR1 SGHAT and CDR2 FQNNGV. The V segment lost 7 bases and the J segment 7 bases; nucleotides outside the gene matches: 6. The CDR3 has 13 residues. Sequenced input: PBMCs. V usage is TRBV11-2 and J usage is TRBJ2-1; TRBD1 aligns across 8 bases. This TCR was recovered from a human donor in good health. CDR3 sequence (DNA): TGTGCCAGCACCAGACAGGGGTTGAATGAGCAGTTCTTC. Its protein product is CASTRQGLNEQFF. Using reference TRBV11-2 and TRBJ2-1 for the parts outside the CDR3, the full variable domain is EAGVAQSPRYKIIEKRQSVAFWCNPISGHATLYWYQQILGQGPKLLIQFQNNGVVDDSQLPKDRFSAERLKGVDSTLKIQPAKLEDSAVYLCASTRQGLNEQFFGPGTRLTVL.